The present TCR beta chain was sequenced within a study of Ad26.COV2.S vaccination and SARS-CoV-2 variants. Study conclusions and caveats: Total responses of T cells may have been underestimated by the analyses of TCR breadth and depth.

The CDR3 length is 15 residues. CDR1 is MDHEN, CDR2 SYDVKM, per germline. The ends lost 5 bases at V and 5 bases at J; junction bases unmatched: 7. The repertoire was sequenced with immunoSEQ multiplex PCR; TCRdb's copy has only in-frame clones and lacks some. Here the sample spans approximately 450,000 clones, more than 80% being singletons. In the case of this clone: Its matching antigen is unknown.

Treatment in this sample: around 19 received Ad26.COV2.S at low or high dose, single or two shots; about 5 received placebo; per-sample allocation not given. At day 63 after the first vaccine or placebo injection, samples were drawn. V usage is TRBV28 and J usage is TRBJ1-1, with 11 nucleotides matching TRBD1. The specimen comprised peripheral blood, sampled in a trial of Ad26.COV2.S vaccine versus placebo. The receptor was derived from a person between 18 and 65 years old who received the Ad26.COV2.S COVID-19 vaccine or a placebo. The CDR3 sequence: CASSPGQGASTEAFF. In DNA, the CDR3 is TGTGCCAGCAGTCCTGGACAGGGGGCTTCTACTGAAGCTTTCTTT.